This TCR beta chain was retrieved from a study of T cell changes during pregnancy in multiple sclerosis. The method was immunoSEQ multiplex PCR; TCRdb's version includes in-frame clones alone and lacks a portion of them. The sample contains under 45,000 clones, approximately 96% of which appear only once. This receptor was identified in a female donor with multiple sclerosis, enrolled in a pregnancy study. The starting material was peripheral blood, obtained in the second trimester of pregnancy.

The CDR3 loop is CASSSRDRVSYEQYF. DNA of the CDR3: TGTGCCAGTAGTAGCCGGGACAGGGTCTCCTACGAGCAGTACTTC. This chain connects TRBV19 to TRBJ2-7; 9 bases map to TRBD1. Trimming at V came to 4 bases and at J to 0 bases, leaving 4 bases not matched to a gene. The germline V gene encodes CDR1 LNHDA and CDR2 SQIVND (reference sequence). This CDR3 has 15 amino acids.